A single sample is the source of the 31 T cell receptor beta chains below, sequenced in a study of CD8 T cells in ankylosing spondylitis. TCRdb re-called the 5' RACE reads with MiXCR, one entry per CDR3 protein. The sample carries about 340,000 distinct CDR3 sequences, about 15% recorded once. Material: blood, either unsorted or a sorted T cell fraction (not recorded which). These receptors all come from a male donor with ankylosing spondylitis or in good health (not recorded which).

This clonotype showed up just a few times. The chain combines TRBV5-1 with TRBJ2-3; TRBD1 aligns across 7 bases. V dropped 0 bases and J dropped 1; count of bases not matched to a gene: 5. The CDR3 has 16 amino acids. From germline, CDR1 is SGHRS and CDR2 YFSETQ. CDR3 loop: CASSLARDSGTDTQYF. The CDR3 DNA reads as TGCGCCAGCAGCTTGGCCCGGGACAGTGGCACAGATACGCAGTATTTT.

The chain couples TRBV5-1 to TRBJ2-2, with no clear D. Looked up from germline, CDR1 is SGHRS and CDR2 is YFSETQ. Trimming shortened V by 6 bases and J by 3 bases, and 12 bases separated the two germline ends. The CDR3 has 14 residues. The CDR3 reads CASTPGSHTGELFF. For the CDR3, the DNA is TGCGCCAGCACCCCAGGATCCCACACCGGGGAGCTGTTTTTT.

This clonotype was counted ten times or more. The chain couples TRBV27 to TRBJ2-2; D possibly corresponds to TRBD2 (5 bases). The CDR3 loop spans 14 amino acids. In germline, CDR1 is MNHEY, CDR2 SMNVEV (reference sequence). Trimming cost V 4 bases and J 4 bases, with 10 bases left between them. In DNA, the CDR3 is TGTGCCAGCAGTTCCTACGGAGGCACCGGGGAGCTGTTTTTT. This gives the protein CASSSYGGTGELFF.

This clonotype was observed a handful of times. Written as DNA, the CDR3 is TGTGCCAGCAGCTTCGGGGGGTACAGCTCCTACGAGCAGTACTTC. This encodes CASSFGGYSSYEQYF. The gene calls are TRBV7-2 and TRBJ2-7; 7 bases match TRBD2. The CDR3 length is 15 residues. The trim removed 3 bases at V and 0 bases at J, leaving 5 bases unmatched. Germline V lookup: CDR1 SGHTA, CDR2 FQGNSA.

The rearrangement links TRBV27 to TRBJ2-1; 8 positions agree with TRBD2. Germline lookup yields CDR1 MNHEY and CDR2 SMNVEV (reference sequence). The CDR3 totals 17 residues. V shed 6 bases, J shed 2 bases, and the junction held 12 bases outside the gene matches. Here the CDR3 reads CASSLPTPGGAYNEQFF. The CDR3 DNA reads TGTGCCAGCAGCCTTCCCACCCCCGGGGGGGCCTACAATGAGCAGTTCTTC.

This clonotype was observed a handful of times. The chain joins TRBV6-6 to TRBJ2-7; 10 nucleotides agree with TRBD1. Germline V gene lookup returns CDR1 MNHNY and CDR2 SVGAGI (reference sequence). CDR3 size: 13 residues. The junction had 5 bases not matched to a gene; V was cut back by 6 bases and J by 6 bases. For the CDR3, the DNA is TGTGCCAGCAGGAGAAGGACAGGGGGCGAGCAGTACTTC. This gives the protein CASRRRTGGEQYF.

The V and J genes are TRBV15 and TRBJ2-2; 9 bases line up with TRBD2. V shed 3 bases and J 7 bases; nucleotides not matched to a gene: 6. Germline-derived CDR1 and CDR2 are LNHNV and YYDKDF (reference sequence). The CDR3 spans 15 residues. The CDR3 sequence is CATSSRLAEGGELFF. DNA for the CDR3: TGTGCCACCAGCAGCCGACTAGCGGAGGGCGGGGAGCTGTTTTTT.

CDR3 in DNA: TGCGCCAGCAGCTTGTTCGGACAGGTCTCAGATACGCAGTATTTT. This sequence encodes CASSLFGQVSDTQYF. The chain carries TRBV5-1 and TRBJ2-3, with TRBD1 identical over 7 bases. The V and J ends lost 1 base and 4 bases, in that order; junction bases with no gene match: 6. CDR3 length: 15 amino acids. CDR1 and CDR2 from the germline V gene are SGHRS and YFSETQ.

CDR3 DNA sequence: TGTGCCAGCAGTTTCTCCTCGGATGGGGCCAACGTCCTGACTTTC. Translation gives CASSFSSDGANVLTF. The V gene is TRBV27, the J gene TRBJ2-6, with D uncertain. Trimming removed 3 bases from V and 3 bases from J, with 9 bases in between. Germline-derived CDR1 and CDR2 are MNHEY and SMNVEV (reference sequence). This CDR3 contains 15 residues. Drawing the rest from reference TRBV27 and TRBJ2-6, the complete variable domain is EAQVTQNPRYLITVTGKKLTVTCSQNMNHEYMSWYRQDPGLGLRQIYYSMNVEVTDKGDVPEGYKVSRKEKRNFPLILESPSPNQTSLYFCASSFSSDGANVLTFGAGSRLTVL.

This clonotype was observed many times. V gene TRBV20-1 combines with J gene TRBJ2-1; 11 nucleotides line up with TRBD2. Trimming cost V 1 base and J 4 bases; bases outside gene matches: 0. The CDR3 loop spans 14 amino acids. Germline V gene data show CDR1 as DFQATT and CDR2 as SNEGSKA (reference sequence). The CDR3 sequence: CSARGTSGYNEQFF. The CDR3 DNA reads TGCAGTGCTAGAGGGACTAGCGGGTACAATGAGCAGTTCTTC.

The sample holds a few counts of this clonotype. The DNA is left out, because the CDR3 cannot be placed on it with certainty; the CDR3 is given as TCRdb lists it. The J gene is TRBJ2-4, the V gene TRBV15; the D segment call TRBD1 is taken from the table without a DNA check. The CDR3 spans 12 residues, counting both ends. Per germline, CDR1 LNHNV and CDR2 YYDKDF (reference sequence). The CDR3 loop is CATSRDWGQGNF.

At least ten counts were recorded for this clonotype. The chain carries TRBV10-3 and TRBJ2-3; 12 bases map to TRBD2. The CDR3 runs to 19 residues. The V segment lost 4 bases and the J segment 6 bases; nucleotides outside the gene matches: 17. The germline V gene has CDR1 ENHRY and CDR2 SYGVKD. The CDR3 DNA reads TGTGCCATCAGTGTTCTTCTAGCGGGAGGGCCAGAGGCATCGGATACGCAGTATTTT. Protein product: CAISVLLAGGPEASDTQYF.

This clonotype was counted a few times. This chain joins TRBV20-1 and TRBJ2-3; the D gene could be TRBD1 or TRBD2 (5 bases each). CDR3 length equals 14 residues. Trimming took off 5 bases at V and 1 base at J, with 13 bases between the two ends. Germline V lookup: CDR1 DFQATT, CDR2 SNEGSKA (reference sequence). This CDR3 is CSAPRRGGTDTQYF. In DNA form, the CDR3 reads TGCAGTGCTCCCCGAAGGGGAGGCACAGATACGCAGTATTTT.

V is TRBV10-3 and J is TRBJ1-1, with a tentative D call TRBD1 (5 bases). Germline V gives CDR1 ENHRY, CDR2 SYGVKD. Trimming cost V 11 bases and J 0 bases, with 13 bases left between them. This CDR3 contains 13 residues. The CDR3 sequence is CAVAGTVNTEAFF. The CDR3 region has the DNA TGTGCCGTGGCTGGGACTGTGAACACTGAAGCTTTCTTT.

This clonotype was observed a handful of times. The rearrangement uses TRBV15 and TRBJ2-3; D call uncertain. The V gene lost 4 bases and the J gene lost 6 bases, with 11 bases spanning the gap. The germline CDR1 and CDR2 sequences are LNHNV and YYDKDF (reference sequence). There are 13 residues in the CDR3. Here the CDR3 reads CATSISLADTQYF. DNA of the CDR3: TGTGCCACCAGCATATCGTTGGCCGATACGCAGTATTTT.

The chain couples TRBV7-9 to TRBJ2-2, with 8 bases fitting TRBD1. Germline CDR1 and CDR2: SEHNR and FQNEAQ (reference sequence). CDR3 length: 14 amino acids. The trim removed 5 bases at V and 6 bases at J, leaving 5 bases unmatched. This CDR3 is CASSRQGSPGELFF. The CDR3 bases are TGTGCCAGCAGCCGACAGGGGTCCCCCGGGGAGCTGTTTTTT.

This clonotype has ten or more counts. The chain uses TRBV5-1 and TRBJ2-2, with 8 bases that match TRBD1. The length of the CDR3 is 15 residues. Germline V gives CDR1 SGHRS, CDR2 YFSETQ. J lost 7 bases, V lost 4 bases, and 9 bases had no gene match. The CDR3 nucleotides read TGCGCCAGCAGCCGGACAGGGATGGCGAACGGGGAGCTGTTTTTT. Amino acids: CASSRTGMANGELFF.

This chain connects TRBV6-1 to TRBJ1-6; TRBD1 aligns across 8 bases. Germline V gives CDR1 MNHNS, CDR2 SASEGT. The CDR3 length is 14 residues. Germline trimming cut 6 bases from V and 7 bases from J; bases unmatched to any gene: 5. In DNA, the CDR3 is TGTGCCAGCAGGGGGACAGGTTGGAATTCACCCCTCCACTTT. Translating gives CASRGTGWNSPLHF.

This clonotype occurred a few times. In DNA form, the CDR3 reads TGCGCCAGCAGCGCGGCGGGGACTTACAATGAGCAGTTCTTC. Translating gives CASSAAGTYNEQFF. The V gene is TRBV5-1, the J gene TRBJ2-1; D is perhaps TRBD2 (6 bases). Germline CDR1 and CDR2: SGHRS and YFSETQ. The CDR3 contains 14 residues. Trimming removed 4 bases from V and 4 bases from J, with 12 bases in between.

The CDR3 protein is CASSSGLSGELFF. CDR3 DNA: TGTGCCAGCAGCTCGGGCCTCTCCGGGGAGCTGTTTTTT. V usage is TRBV9 and J usage is TRBJ2-2; D remains unclear. This CDR3 contains 13 residues. V was cut by 4 bases and J by 6 bases, with 10 bases left in between. Germline V CDR1 and CDR2: SGDLS, YYNGEE.

This clonotype was seen a few times. The V gene is TRBV27, the J gene TRBJ1-2; 9 positions match TRBD1. Trimming took 3 bases from V and 11 from J; bases not matched to a gene: 10. CDR3 size: 14 residues. CDR1 is MNHEY and CDR2 is SMNVEV in the germline V gene (reference sequence). CDR3 in amino acids: CASSFFDRGSEYTF. The CDR3 DNA sequence: TGTGCCAGCAGTTTTTTTGACAGGGGGAGTGAGTACACCTTC.

The chain carries TRBV10-1 and TRBJ2-2; TRBD2 might be the D (5 bases). Germline lookup yields CDR1 WNHNN and CDR2 SYGVQD (reference sequence). V shed 6 bases and J shed 6 bases, with 11 bases lying between them. CDR3 length equals 13 residues. In nucleotides, the CDR3 is TGCGCCAGCAGGGCTGGAGGCTCCGGGGAGCTGTTTTTT. This gives the protein CASRAGGSGELFF.

Ten or more counts support this clonotype. CDR3 region: CASSQGTLFGDGNQPQHF. Here the CDR3 DNA reads TGTGCCAGCAGCCAAGGAACACTTTTTGGGGATGGTAATCAGCCCCAGCATTTT. This sequence joins TRBV3-1 and TRBJ1-5; no definite D call. The ends were cut back, 1 base at V and 4 bases at J, with 20 bases in the middle. Germline V lookup: CDR1 LGHDT, CDR2 YNNKEL (reference sequence). This CDR3 comprises 18 residues. Variable domain in full (rest from reference TRBV3-1 and TRBJ1-5): DTAVSQTPKYLVTQMGNDKSIKCEQNLGHDTMYWYKQDSKKFLKIMFSYNNKELIINETVPNRFSPKSPDKAHLNLHINSLELGDSAVYFCASSQGTLFGDGNQPQHFGDGTRLSIL.

The chain joins TRBV20-1 to TRBJ1-1; a possible D gene is TRBD1 (5 bases). The CDR3 consists of 14 residues. CDR1 is DFQATT, CDR2 SNEGSKA, per germline (reference sequence). V shed 1 base and J shed 0 bases, with 9 bases lying between them. CDR3 region: CSARVDSLNTEAFF. DNA of the CDR3: TGCAGTGCTAGAGTTGACAGCCTGAACACTGAAGCTTTCTTT.

The V and J genes are TRBV5-1 and TRBJ2-5; a weak D match, TRBD2 (5 bases). V dropped 0 bases and J dropped 3 bases, with 9 bases sitting between them. The germline gives CDR1 SGHRS, CDR2 YFSETQ. This CDR3 spans 14 amino acids. The CDR3 is CASSLGGLKETQYF. In DNA, the CDR3 is TGCGCCAGCAGCTTGGGCGGGCTGAAAGAGACCCAGTACTTC.

V usage is TRBV5-1 and J usage is TRBJ2-2, with D tentatively TRBD1 (5 bases). Trimming cost V 0 bases and J 2 bases, with 8 bases left between them. Germline values: CDR1 SGHRS, CDR2 YFSETQ. This CDR3 comprises 15 residues. The CDR3 here is CASSLAGHNTGELFF. In DNA, the CDR3 is TGCGCCAGCAGCTTGGCAGGGCATAACACCGGGGAGCTGTTTTTT.

This clonotype was picked up a small number of times. J is TRBJ2-2 and V is TRBV6-1; maybe TRBD1 (7 bases). The V gene lost 7 bases and the J gene lost 2 bases, with 14 bases spanning the gap. Germline V gives CDR1 MNHNS, CDR2 SASEGT. The CDR3 length is 15 residues. The CDR3 protein is CASNAGQINTGELFF. The CDR3 nucleotides are TGTGCCAGCAACGCGGGACAGATCAACACCGGGGAGCTGTTTTTT.

The chain joins TRBV14 to TRBJ2-2; 9 nucleotides align to TRBD2. Trimming took 1 base from V and 8 from J; bases not matched to a gene: 5. Germline assignment: CDR1 SGHDN and CDR2 FVKESK. This CDR3 has 15 residues. CDR3 DNA: TGTGCCAGCAGCCAAGTGGGACTAGCAATTGGGGAGCTGTTTTTT. It codes for CASSQVGLAIGELFF.

The J gene is TRBJ2-2, the V gene TRBV5-1, with 11 positions matching TRBD2. Trimming cost V 0 bases and J 7 bases; bases outside gene matches: 8. This CDR3 has 17 amino acids. From germline, CDR1 is SGHRS and CDR2 YFSETQ. CDR3 nucleotides: TGCGCCAGCAGCTTGGAACTAGCGGGAGAGGCGGTCGGGGAGCTGTTTTTT. It codes for CASSLELAGEAVGELFF.

This clonotype was found a few times. This chain links TRBV29-1 with TRBJ1-3, with 7 nucleotides matching TRBD1. CDR1 is SQVTM, CDR2 ANQGSEA, per germline. This CDR3 region has 13 residues. V lost 6 bases and J lost 0; bases outside the gene matches: 2. The CDR3 here is CSVGQISGNTIYF. CDR3 in DNA: TGCAGCGTGGGACAGATCTCTGGAAACACCATATATTTT.

The V and J genes are TRBV6-2 or TRBV6-3 and TRBJ2-7, with 7 positions matching TRBD2. Looked up from germline, CDR1 is MNHEY and CDR2 is SVGEGT. This CDR3 is 16 amino acids long. V was pared by 4 bases and J by 2 bases, with 11 bases of the junction left unmatched. The CDR3 protein is CASSSTVAAGTYEQYF. CDR3 bases: TGTGCCAGCAGTTCCACCGTGGCAGCGGGGACCTACGAGCAGTACTTC.